This record concerns one T cell receptor beta chain sequence. CDR1 and CDR2 from the germline V gene are LNHNV and YYDKDF (reference sequence). Trimming at V came to 8 bases and at J to 0 bases, leaving 11 bases not matched to a gene. The CDR3 is 17 amino acids. The table came from immunoSEQ multiplex PCR; TCRdb's copy has only in-frame clones and leaves some out. The table lists 75,000 to 100,000 clones, around 92% of them singletons. These data belong to a study of T cell changes during pregnancy in multiple sclerosis. Sequenced material: peripheral blood, taken after pregnancy. This chain links TRBV15 with TRBJ2-5; 11 bases agree with TRBD2. The source of this sequence is a female donor in good health, enrolled as a control in a pregnancy study. CDR3 in amino acids: CATGGTGTSGYQETQYF. The CDR3 coding sequence is TGTGCCACCGGAGGGACCGGGACTAGCGGTTACCAAGAGACCCAGTACTTC.